The source of this T cell receptor beta chain is a study of T-cell memory formation after mild COVID-19. Whole-study context: Largely, the TCR clusters proved donor specific.

A remark on this clonotype: The antigen remains undetermined.

Study-wide points: Whether second-wave clones peaking at day 37 were SARS-CoV-2 specific went unconfirmed. Pre-infection memory contained some responding clones, which suggested that cross-reactive memory had joined.

With constant-segment primers, 5'RACE yielded cDNA libraries of TCR alpha and TCR beta that carried sample barcodes and UMIs. Using its own MiXCR run on the 5' RACE reads, TCRdb lists one record per CDR3 protein. The table shows roughly 350,000 distinct CDR3 sequences, with 20% to 25% occurring only once. Sequenced sample: PBMCs or a T cell subset sorted from them (not recorded which). This TCR was sampled from an adult woman who had mild COVID-19 (a few samples of this study predate the infection). Cell type and time point are not known.

CDR3 DNA: TGTGCCAGCAACCCTGGGCCCAGGTCGAGCGGGGGCCCAGATACGCAGTATTTT. Its protein is CASNPGPRSSGGPDTQYF. The gene calls are TRBV2 and TRBJ2-3, with TRBD2 matching over 8 bases. This CDR3 has 18 amino acids. The germline V gene has CDR1 SNHLY and CDR2 FYNNEI. Trimming took 7 bases from V and 4 from J; bases not matched to a gene: 19.